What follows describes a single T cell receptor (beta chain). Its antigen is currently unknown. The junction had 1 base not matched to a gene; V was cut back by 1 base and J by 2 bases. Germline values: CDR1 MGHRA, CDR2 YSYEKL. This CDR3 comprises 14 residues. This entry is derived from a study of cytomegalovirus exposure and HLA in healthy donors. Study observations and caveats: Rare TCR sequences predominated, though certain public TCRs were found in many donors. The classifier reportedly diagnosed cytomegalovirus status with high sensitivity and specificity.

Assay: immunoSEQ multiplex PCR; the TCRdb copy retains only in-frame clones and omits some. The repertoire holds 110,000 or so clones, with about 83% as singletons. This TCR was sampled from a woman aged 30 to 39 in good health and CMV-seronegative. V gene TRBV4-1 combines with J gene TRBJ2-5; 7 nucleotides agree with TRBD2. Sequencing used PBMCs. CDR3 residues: CASSQAGGQETQYF. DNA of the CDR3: TGCGCCAGCAGCCAAGCGGGGGGACAAGAGACCCAGTACTTC.